This T cell receptor beta chain was identified in a study of shared clonotypes between healthy human individuals. Study-wide points: The low donor count limited represented genetic and exposure-history diversity.

Germline lookup yields CDR1 SGDLS and CDR2 YYNGEE. The CDR3 loop spans 15 amino acids. Comment on this clone: The antigen is not known. One end of the junction varies from germline; a read error may be responsible.

Some clones are missing from TCRdb's copy, which holds only in-frame ones; the method was immunoSEQ multiplex PCR. Among 2 million to 2.5 million clones listed, 85% to 95% were seen once. The sequenced material came from naive CD4+ T cells from PBMCs. Specified subset: CD45RA+ positively selected. The chain has TRBV9 and TRBJ2-7; TRBD2 aligns across 10 bases. This TCR was recovered from a man between 18 and 35 years old in good health. Some clones in this sample may be carry-over from other donors' samples. CDR3 in amino acids: CASSVSGLASSEQYF. The CDR3 nucleotides are TGTGCCAGCAGCGTATCGGGACTAGCGTCCTCCGAGCAGTACTTC. The complete variable domain, with remaining parts taken from reference TRBV9 and TRBJ2-7, reads DSGVTQTPKHLITATGQRVTLRCSPRSGDLSVYWYQQSLDQGLQFLIQYYNGEERAKGNILERFSAQQFPDLHSELNLSSLELGDSALYFCASSVSGLASSEQYFGPGTRLTVT.